The next 17 T cell receptor beta chains were all read from a single sample in a study of a mutant IDH1 vaccine in newly diagnosed glioma. Here immunoSEQ multiplex PCR was the method, and the copy in TCRdb shows in-frame clones only, minus some. Among about 42,000 clones listed, approximately 83% were seen once. Time point given: week 5, during vaccination. Mutant IDH1 20-mer peptide, at 300 ug, made up each vaccine dose, with topical imiquimod. These receptors lack a known antigen. This material consisted of PBMCs, taken from a glioma patient whose treatment included an IDH1 peptide vaccine. All receptors come from a man aged 40-49 years with glioma.

The chain combines TRBV19 with TRBJ1-4, with a possible D match to TRBD1 (6 bases). Germline loops: CDR1 LNHDA, CDR2 SQIVND (reference sequence). Trimming left V 6 bases short and J 10 bases short, with 18 bases between. The CDR3 is 14 residues long. CDR3: CASRMTGPRGKLFF. The DNA for the CDR3 is TGTGCCAGTAGGATGACAGGACCTCGGGGAAAACTGTTTTTT.

The V and J genes are TRBV19 and TRBJ1-1; weak D call: TRBD1 (6 bases). Trimming removed 10 bases from V and 1 base from J, with 13 bases in between. The germline V gene has CDR1 LNHDA and CDR2 SQIVND (reference sequence). CDR3 size: 13 residues. CDR3 DNA: TGTGCCACTCTCTCCAGGGGGAACACTGAAGCTTTCTTT. Translating gives CATLSRGNTEAFF.

The rearrangement uses TRBV19 and TRBJ2-4; 8 bases are a match to TRBD1. The CDR3 has 15 residues. Germline CDR1 reads LNHDA; CDR2 reads SQIVND (reference sequence). The trim removed 2 bases at V and 1 base at J, leaving 1 base unmatched. Here the CDR3 DNA reads TGTGCCAGTAGTATAAGGGACAGGGCCAAAAACATTCAGTACTTC. The encoded protein is CASSIRDRAKNIQYF. Filled out from reference TRBV19 and TRBJ2-4, the complete variable domain reads DGGITQSPKYLFRKEGQNVTLSCEQNLNHDAMYWYRQDPGQGLRLIYYSQIVNDFQKGDIAEGYSVSREKKESFPLTVTSAQKNPTAFYLCASSIRDRAKNIQYFGAGTRLSVL.

The V gene is TRBV15, the J gene TRBJ1-2; 10 bases align to TRBD1. In germline, CDR1 is LNHNV, CDR2 YYDKDF (reference sequence). V trimming: 8 bases; J trimming: 5 bases; junction bases outside the gene matches: 8. The CDR3 runs to 14 residues. CDR3 region: CATLDRGRGYGYTF. The DNA for the CDR3 is TGTGCCACCTTAGACAGGGGGCGTGGATATGGCTACACCTTC.

DNA of the CDR3: TGTGCCAGCAGCATCTGGGACAACTCACCTGGAAACACCATATATTTT. Protein: CASSIWDNSPGNTIYF. This chain links TRBV9 with TRBJ1-3; D may be TRBD1 (6 bases). V shed 4 bases and J shed 2 bases, with 16 bases lying between them. The germline CDR1 and CDR2 sequences are SGDLS and YYNGEE. CDR3 length: 16 amino acids.

V is TRBV7-8 and J is TRBJ2-1; D ambiguous. This CDR3 has 19 residues. Between the trimmed V and J ends, which lost 3 bases and 0 bases, there was a span of 21 bases. The germline CDR1 and CDR2 sequences are SGHVS and FQNEAQ. The CDR3 DNA sequence: TGTGCCAGCAGCTTCGCGGCGGTGTCTCTTCGGAGCTCCTACAATGAGCAGTTCTTC. It specifies CASSFAAVSLRSSYNEQFF.

The table lists this clone with a count of one. V gene TRBV7-3 combines with J gene TRBJ2-3; the match to TRBD2 covers 7 bases. V dropped 1 base and J dropped 2; count of bases not matched to a gene: 9. The germline V gene has CDR1 SGHTA and CDR2 FQGTGA. The CDR3 runs to 17 residues. CDR3 protein: CASSLMAPLAVTDTQYF. CDR3 sequence (DNA): TGTGCCAGCAGCTTAATGGCCCCGCTAGCGGTCACAGATACGCAGTATTTT.

This chain links TRBV5-1 with TRBJ2-7; 11 bases line up with TRBD2. The ends lost 4 bases at V and 3 bases at J; junction bases unmatched: 9. The CDR3 sequence is 16 residues long. Germline values: CDR1 SGHRS, CDR2 YFSETQ. The CDR3 here is CASSAEGLAENYEQYF. As DNA, the CDR3 is TGCGCCAGCAGCGCCGAGGGACTAGCGGAGAACTACGAGCAGTACTTC. The full variable domain, its missing parts supplied by reference TRBV5-1 and TRBJ2-7, is KAGVTQTPRYLIKTRGQQVTLSCSPISGHRSVSWYQQTPGQGLQFLFEYFSETQRNKGNFPGRFSGRQFSNSRSEMNVSTLELGDSALYLCASSAEGLAENYEQYFGPGTRLTVT.

The rearrangement joins TRBV13 to TRBJ2-1; 8 bases are shared with TRBD2. This CDR3 spans 17 amino acids. The V gene end was trimmed by 5 bases and the J gene end by 6 bases; junction bases not matched to a gene: 15. Germline loops: CDR1 PRHDT, CDR2 FYEKMQ (reference sequence). Written as DNA, the CDR3 is TGTGCCAGCAGCCTCTCAGTCCAGCGGGAGAAAGGCAATGAGCAGTTCTTC. Protein sequence: CASSLSVQREKGNEQFF.

The J gene is TRBJ2-5, the V gene TRBV18; the D is unclear. Germline lookup yields CDR1 KGHSH and CDR2 LQKENI. With 5 bases removed from V and 1 base from J, the gap between germline ends came to 11 bases. This CDR3 is built from 14 residues. The CDR3 reads CASSSLTSQETQYF. CDR3 sequence (DNA): TGTGCCAGCTCAAGTCTGACGTCCCAAGAGACCCAGTACTTC.

The rearrangement uses TRBV19 and TRBJ2-7; D unclear. This CDR3 comprises 13 residues. V lost 5 bases and J 3 bases, leaving 11 bases between the germline ends. CDR1 and CDR2 from the germline V gene are LNHDA and SQIVND (reference sequence). The CDR3 spells CASSDGRYYEQYF. CDR3 coding DNA: TGTGCCAGTAGTGATGGACGGTACTACGAGCAGTACTTC.

This clone appeared a single time. One junction end does not reproduce the germline sequence, and a read error may be involved. The CDR3, as DNA: TGTGCCAGCAGCTTAGGGGGACGGATGGAGGAGAACTTC. Protein product: CASSLGGRMEENF. This sequence joins TRBV13 and TRBJ2-7, with D possibly being TRBD1 or TRBD2 (5 bases each). The germline V gene has CDR1 PRHDT and CDR2 FYEKMQ (reference sequence). There are 13 residues in the CDR3.

CDR3 sequence reads: CASSSTRGYNEQFF. The CDR3 bases are TGCGCCAGCAGCTCTACTAGGGGATACAATGAGCAGTTCTTC. The chain uses TRBV5-1 and TRBJ2-1, with D possibly called TRBD1 or TRBD2 (5 bases each). V lost 3 bases to trimming and J lost 4 bases, with 11 bases between them. CDR3 size: 14 residues. CDR1 is SGHRS and CDR2 is YFSETQ in the germline V gene.

The chain links TRBV6-6 to TRBJ1-1, with D perhaps TRBD1 (6 bases). The CDR3 runs 13 residues. V was shortened by 7 bases and J by 5 bases, with 14 bases between the two germline ends. The germline V gene has CDR1 MNHNY and CDR2 SVGAGI (reference sequence). The CDR3 DNA follows: TGTGCCAGCAATCTACAGGGTCGGACTGAAGCTTTCTTT. This codes for CASNLQGRTEAFF.

The gene calls are TRBV20-1 and TRBJ2-5; D gene ambiguous. Trimming took off 5 bases at V and 5 bases at J, with 9 bases between the two ends. CDR3 length equals 11 residues. Germline V CDR1 and CDR2: DFQATT, SNEGSKA (reference sequence). In DNA, the CDR3 is TGCAGTGCTGAAGCGAGGGAGACCCAGTACTTC. As protein: CSAEARETQYF.

The chain uses TRBV15 and TRBJ2-3; D gene unclear. The V gene's germline CDR1 is LNHNV and CDR2 YYDKDF (reference sequence). Trimming removed 0 bases at V and 7 bases at J, with 11 bases between. The CDR3 contains 14 residues. Here the CDR3 DNA reads TGTGCCACCAGCAGAGATCTTAATTTAAATACGCAGTATTTT. Translation: CATSRDLNLNTQYF.

The V gene is TRBV19, the J gene TRBJ1-2; 9 bases line up with TRBD1. Germline V gene data show CDR1 as LNHDA and CDR2 as SQIVND (reference sequence). After removal of 1 base from V and 8 bases from J, the junction contained 2 bases not matched to a gene. This CDR3 is 13 amino acids long. The CDR3 spells CASSIGTGGGYTF. The CDR3 nucleotides read TGTGCCAGTAGTATAGGCACAGGGGGCGGCTACACCTTC. Filled out from reference TRBV19 and TRBJ1-2, the complete variable domain reads DGGITQSPKYLFRKEGQNVTLSCEQNLNHDAMYWYRQDPGQGLRLIYYSQIVNDFQKGDIAEGYSVSREKKESFPLTVTSAQKNPTAFYLCASSIGTGGGYTFGSGTRLTVV.